The rows below give T cell receptor beta chains drawn from one sample of a study of T-cell memory formation after mild COVID-19. TCRdb fed the 5' RACE reads into MiXCR, producing one record per CDR3 protein. The table includes about 300,000 distinct CDR3 sequences, just under 20% detected once. Material: PBMCs or a T cell subset sorted from them (not recorded which). Receptors were obtained from a man aged 18 to 29 who had mild COVID-19 (a few samples of this study predate the infection). Cell type and time point are not known. The CDR3 runs from the conserved cysteine through the conserved F or W. The D gene is left open where the match is weak.

TRBV7-6	.	14	CASSTYTEPEKLFF
TRBV6-6	TRBD1	13	CASSYGTGEKLFF
TRBV18	.	14	CASSITGLNQPQHF
TRBV12-3/TRBV12-4	TRBD1	15	CASSTRQGGSYGYTF
TRBV20-1	.	13	CSAPGPVEETQYF
TRBV6-2/TRBV6-3	.	16	CASEIITGTRGVEQFF
TRBV30	.	11	CAWSGGETQYF
TRBV6-5	.	14	CASSYYRGNYGYTF
TRBV6-1	TRBD1	16	CASSEAWTGRVYGYTF
TRBV24-1	TRBD2	19	CATSDTGLAPMSSYNEQFF
TRBV28	.	16	CASSLLGGGLPRSYTF
TRBV20-1	TRBD1	13	CSARDGQGSEQYF
TRBV12-3/TRBV12-4	TRBD1	15	CASSLGTGFGLKQFF
TRBV7-9	.	17	CASTGLRPRASTDTQYF
TRBV3-1	TRBD2	15	CASSLAGPNTDTQYF
TRBV6-4	.	14	CASSPGFGNYEQYF
TRBV7-2	TRBD1	15	CASSFYDRGTDTQYF
TRBV7-3	.	14	CASSFQGHTDTQYF
TRBV4-1	.	16	CASSQEVSGGTKTQYF
TRBV5-1	TRBD1	18	CASSSGQSEGSYNSPLHF
TRBV10-3	TRBD2	16	CAISGSLAGATYEQYF
TRBV5-1	.	17	CASSFSPLSGSGNTIYF
TRBV6-2/TRBV6-3	.	13	CASMRARDQPQHF
TRBV20-1	TRBD1	11	CSARTTGGYTF
TRBV5-6	.	13	CASSMGGNTEAFF
TRBV11-3	.	13	CASSLEGSREQFF
TRBV11-3	.	14	CASSLRIGTDTQYF
TRBV5-1	.	15	CASSRTQATNEKLFF
TRBV19	.	17	CASSPGARGYFYDGYTF
TRBV19	.	14	CASSSGQGGLEQFF
TRBV27	.	16	CASSLSMTTVTDTQYF
TRBV2	.	12	CASSENNYGYTF
TRBV3-1	.	18	CASSQATGVGATNEKLFF
TRBV9	.	12	CASSVGMDEQFF
TRBV2	.	15	CASSVRIRLSQPQHF
TRBV20-1	.	16	CSARPKGGAGHYGYTF
TRBV7-2	.	14	CASSLRGASTEAFF
TRBV6-2/TRBV6-3	.	15	CASSSGGSGANVLTF
TRBV5-1	.	17	CASSLVLDGRATGELFF
TRBV4-3	.	14	CASSQGSTPSPLHF
TRBV4-1	.	15	CASSHLPGPYYEQYF
TRBV6-5	.	15	CASSYSGSGNTEAFF
TRBV12-3/TRBV12-4	.	15	CASSRRGVEGNEQFF
TRBV6-5	TRBD2	15	CASSYYSGGADEQFF
TRBV7-2	.	12	CASSRRLETQYF
TRBV7-3	.	13	CASSWGSLETQYF
TRBV28	.	15	CASLSGGVVFEKLFF
TRBV12-3/TRBV12-4	.	17	CASSLMGARDGKETQYF
TRBV5-1	TRBD2	16	CASSLGGTSGRNEQFF
TRBV18	TRBD1	12	CASSDRDNEQFF
TRBV4-2	.	16	CASSQDGETGYNEQFF
TRBV20-1	TRBD2	15	CSARDPGGGTGELFF
TRBV6-5	.	12	CASRDTYNEQFF
TRBV4-1	.	15	CASSQDRPRGETQYF
TRBV20-1	.	13	CSARYPLNYGYTF
TRBV9	.	14	CASSVEGRANEQFF
TRBV2	.	10	CASSEYEQYF
TRBV6-6	TRBD2	18	CASSFPRGSLAGAETQYF
TRBV4-1	.	14	CASSQRATGTEAFF